A selection of T cell receptor beta chains follows, all from one sample in a study of T cells in localized non-small cell lung cancer. TCRdb keeps only in-frame clones here, not all; method: immunoSEQ multiplex PCR. Among fewer than 6,500 clones listed, 40% to 55% were seen once. Sequences were derived from lung tumor tissue, sampled before any cancer treatment. The receptors were sampled from a man between 40 and 75 years old with stage I lung adenocarcinoma. Both conserved end residues are trimmed from each CDR3.

ASSPYRGPYEQY	TRBV5-1	TRBJ2-7
ASRSGSWTQY	TRBV28	TRBJ2-5
ASSPGRRNTGELF	TRBV18	TRBJ2-2
ASSLEEGIVRTEAF	TRBV11-3	TRBJ1-1
ASSTPHGTPYEQY	TRBV10-1	TRBJ2-7
ATSRAGTVNEKLF	TRBV15	TRBJ1-4
ASGGSGAHLKETQY	TRBV11-3	TRBJ2-5
AWSSQGDHNSPLH	TRBV30	TRBJ1-6
ASSLGHPTNTGELF	TRBV2	TRBJ2-2
ASSPGHLYEQY	TRBV19	TRBJ2-7
ASSRGQGGFLFYNEQF	TRBV14	TRBJ2-1
ASSADRQSYEQY	TRBV6-8	TRBJ2-7
ASSTRPQGGRETQY	TRBV11-3	TRBJ2-5
AINRAGGNNEQF	TRBV6-8	TRBJ2-1